This entry lists 27 T cell receptor beta chains sequenced from one sample in a study of early T cells in non-severe SARS-CoV-2 infection. Using its own MiXCR run on the 5' RACE reads, TCRdb lists one record per CDR3 protein. The sample shows approximately 46,000 distinct CDR3 sequences, 5.5% to 6.5% of them seen only once. The sequenced material came from whole blood. Receptors were obtained from an adult who was a healthcare worker with PCR-confirmed SARS-CoV-2 infection or an uninfected control (not recorded which).

There are a few counts of this clonotype. The V gene is TRBV6-2 or TRBV6-3, the J gene TRBJ2-5; D is unclear. V was clipped by 2 bases and J by 2 bases, with 9 bases between them. Germline V gene data show CDR1 as MNHEY and CDR2 as SVGEGT. The CDR3 is 14 amino acids. In nucleotides, the CDR3 is TGTGCCAGCAGTTACGAGGCACCTCAAGAGACCCAGTACTTC. Residues: CASSYEAPQETQYF.

In its sample, this clonotype was seen many times. The chain employs TRBV27 and TRBJ2-7, with D possibly called TRBD1 or TRBD2 (5 bases each). In germline, CDR1 is MNHEY, CDR2 SMNVEV (reference sequence). The CDR3 contains 13 residues. The germline V and J ends were trimmed by 5 bases and 7 bases, with 15 bases remaining between them. CDR3 coding DNA: TGTGCCAGCAGTGCTCCGGGATACAGGGAGCAGTACTTC. As protein: CASSAPGYREQYF.

The V gene is TRBV12-3 or TRBV12-4, the J gene TRBJ1-2; unclear D gene. Between the trimmed V and J ends, which lost 2 bases and 0 bases, there was a span of 13 bases. The CDR3 loop spans 16 amino acids. The CDR3 bases are TGTGCCAGCAGTTTACAGGCAGAGTTAGCTAACTATGGCTACACCTTC. Its protein is CASSLQAELANYGYTF.

This clonotype has only a few counts. This chain joins TRBV3-1 and TRBJ1-1, with unresolved D. Trimming pared 2 bases from V and 3 bases from J, leaving 10 bases between. The CDR3 has 14 amino acids. Germline CDR1 reads LGHDT; CDR2 reads YNNKEL (reference sequence). The CDR3 loop is CASSQSVGDTEAFF. The CDR3 DNA reads TGTGCCAGCAGCCAAAGCGTTGGGGACACTGAAGCTTTCTTT.

This chain links TRBV5-5 with TRBJ1-4; D remains ambiguous. The V and J ends lost 5 bases and 8 bases respectively, with 16 bases between them. Germline CDR1 is SGHKS and CDR2 is YYEKEE (reference sequence). The CDR3 is 14 amino acids. CDR3 in amino acids: CASSRAGGGEKLFF. The CDR3 DNA is TGTGCCAGCAGTCGGGCAGGCGGCGGCGAAAAACTGTTTTTT.

This clonotype came up many times. The V gene is TRBV12-3 or TRBV12-4, the J gene TRBJ2-1, with no clear D. V shed 6 bases and J shed 8 bases, with 11 bases lying between them. This CDR3 contains 12 residues. CDR3 region: CASSATLHEQFF. CDR3 DNA sequence: TGTGCCAGCAGCGCAACTTTGCATGAGCAGTTCTTC.

This clonotype was counted a few times. V usage is TRBV18 and J usage is TRBJ2-7; D may be TRBD1 or TRBD2 (6 bases each). V was clipped by 7 bases and J by 3 bases, with 16 bases between them. Germline V lookup: CDR1 KGHSH, CDR2 LQKENI. The CDR3 is 14 amino acids. The CDR3 bases are TGTGCCAGCTGGGGGGCGGGGCGAGACTACGAGCAGTACTTC. Translating gives CASWGAGRDYEQYF.

This clonotype was recorded at least ten times. The chain employs TRBV10-3 and TRBJ1-3; 7 bases fit TRBD1. The germline V gene has CDR1 ENHRY and CDR2 SYGVKD. This CDR3 is built from 13 residues. V lost 8 bases to trimming and J lost 5 bases; unmatched junction nucleotides: 6. The CDR3 DNA follows: TGTGCCATCTTACAGGGGTCTCGAAACACCATATATTTT. Amino acid sequence: CAILQGSRNTIYF.

In its sample, this clonotype was seen many times. The chain has TRBV9 and TRBJ1-1; D remains unclear. This CDR3 spans 15 amino acids. V lost 0 bases, J lost 1 base, and 10 bases lay in between. The V gene's germline CDR1 is SGDLS and CDR2 YYNGEE. CDR3 sequence reads: CASSVAPTRNTEAFF. The CDR3 region has the DNA TGTGCCAGCAGCGTAGCCCCGACGAGGAACACTGAAGCTTTCTTT.

Ten or more counts support this clonotype. This chain joins TRBV29-1 and TRBJ2-1; 8 bases align to TRBD2. Trimming took 6 bases from V and 0 from J; bases not matched to a gene: 10. The V gene's germline CDR1 is SQVTM and CDR2 ANQGSEA. The CDR3 has 16 residues. Written as DNA, the CDR3 is TGCAGCGTCACGCATGAGCGGGGGAGCTCCTACAATGAGCAGTTCTTC. Translating it yields CSVTHERGSSYNEQFF.

This clonotype has a count of ten or more. V gene TRBV5-1 combines with J gene TRBJ2-1; 15 bases map to TRBD2. Germline values: CDR1 SGHRS, CDR2 YFSETQ. The CDR3 covers 16 residues. With V trimmed by 4 bases and J by 5 bases, 4 bases remained unmatched. This chain's CDR3 is CASSRTSGGANNEQFF. The CDR3 coding sequence is TGCGCCAGCAGCAGGACTAGCGGGGGGGCCAACAATGAGCAGTTCTTC.

There are many counts of this clonotype. An end of the junction does not agree with germline; a read error may underlie this. CDR3 nucleotide sequence: TGTGCCAGCAGTTTACTAACAGGGCCGGGGGACTTC. Its protein product is CASSLLTGPGDF. This chain uses TRBV28 with TRBJ2-7; the D gene could be TRBD1 or TRBD2 (6 bases each). Germline V gene sequence: CDR1 MDHEN, CDR2 SYDVKM. The CDR3 sequence is 12 residues long.

The CDR3 reads CASTGTGGPNEQFF. The CDR3 bases are TGTGCCAGCACCGGAACAGGGGGTCCCAATGAGCAGTTCTTC. This rearrangement joins TRBV12-3 or TRBV12-4 to TRBJ2-1; 8 nucleotides line up with TRBD1. J was trimmed by 6 bases and V by 7 bases; bases with no gene match: 8. The CDR3 spans 14 residues.

This clonotype has a handful of counts. J is TRBJ2-1 and V is TRBV18, with 9 bases matching TRBD2. Unmatched junction bases numbered 8, after V lost 2 bases and J lost 0 bases. Germline CDR1 and CDR2: KGHSH and LQKENI. The CDR3 consists of 18 residues. The CDR3 bases are TGTGCCAGCTCACCAGGGACTAGCCGATCGAGCTCCTACAATGAGCAGTTCTTC. Translating it yields CASSPGTSRSSSYNEQFF.

This clonotype was seen ten or more times. This chain joins TRBV29-1 and TRBJ2-5, with unresolved D. Germline CDR1 and CDR2: SQVTM and ANQGSEA. The CDR3 totals 12 residues. The DNA for the CDR3 is TGCAGTGCTAGTCAAGAGCAAGAGACCCAGTACTTC. It encodes CSASQEQETQYF.

This clonotype appeared many times. The gene calls are TRBV10-3 and TRBJ2-3; no definite D call. Deletions cut 6 bases from V and 2 bases from J, with 15 bases between. Germline CDR1 ENHRY, CDR2 SYGVKD. This CDR3 spans 15 amino acids. Here the CDR3 reads CAIRVRLDPTDTQYF. As DNA, the CDR3 is TGTGCCATCAGGGTCCGGTTGGACCCCACAGATACGCAGTATTTT.

This clonotype was counted many times. The chain combines TRBV19 with TRBJ2-4; maybe TRBD2 (7 bases). The CDR3 totals 15 residues. The germline gives CDR1 LNHDA, CDR2 SQIVND (reference sequence). The V gene lost 5 bases and the J gene lost 8 bases, with 19 bases spanning the gap. In nucleotides, the CDR3 is TGTGCCAGTAGTCTAAGCGGGACATCGGCGGACATTCAGTACTTC. Translated: CASSLSGTSADIQYF.

Points on this clonotype: Because the CDR3's place on the DNA is in doubt, the DNA is left out and the CDR3 is given as listed by TCRdb. This rearrangement joins TRBV27 to TRBJ2-2; TRBD2, as called in the table, went unchecked against the DNA. Termini included, the CDR3 measures 15 amino acids. From germline, CDR1 is MNHEY and CDR2 SMNVEV (reference sequence). This CDR3 reads CASSLGGLRAGELFF.

This clonotype has only a few counts. This chain links TRBV6-5 with TRBJ2-2, with D uncertain. The germline gives CDR1 MNHEY, CDR2 SVGAGI. V dropped 6 bases and J dropped 1 base, with 3 bases sitting between them. The CDR3 length is 12 residues. The CDR3 region has the DNA TGTGCCAGCAGAGAGAACACCGGGGAGCTGTTTTTT. Translated, it gives CASRENTGELFF.

The rearrangement joins TRBV7-2 to TRBJ2-1; possible D gene TRBD2, 7 bases. V was clipped by 0 bases and J by 4 bases, with 10 bases between them. The CDR3 sequence is 15 residues long. From germline, CDR1 is SGHTA and CDR2 FQGNSA. The CDR3 nucleotides read TGTGCCAGCAGCTTAGCGGGGGGGCCTTACAATGAGCAGTTCTTC. Translating gives CASSLAGGPYNEQFF.

In this sample, this clonotype turned up many times. This rearrangement joins TRBV29-1 to TRBJ2-3; 7 bases fit TRBD2. CDR3 length: 15 residues. Germline V gene sequence: CDR1 SQVTM, CDR2 ANQGSEA. Losses at the gene ends were 4 bases for V and 4 bases for J; bases not matched to a gene: 11. Written as DNA, the CDR3 is TGCAGCGTTGGAGTACTAGCGTTTACGTCAGATACGCAGTATTTT. It specifies CSVGVLAFTSDTQYF.

Ten or more counts support this clonotype. V is TRBV9 and J is TRBJ1-6; TRBD1 agrees at 7 bases. J lost 9 bases, V lost 4 bases, and 7 bases had no gene match. The CDR3 is 14 amino acids. Germline assignment: CDR1 SGDLS and CDR2 YYNGEE. The DNA of the CDR3 is TGTGCCAGCAGCCCTCGACAGGGTGGTTCACCCCTCCACTTT. Residues: CASSPRQGGSPLHF.

This clonotype was seen repeatedly, ten times or more. This chain joins TRBV7-9 and TRBJ1-5, with D possibly being TRBD1 (6 bases). This CDR3 region has 14 residues. CDR1 SEHNR and CDR2 FQNEAQ come from the germline V gene (reference sequence). Trimming stripped 4 bases from V and 7 bases from J, with 14 bases between. The CDR3 loop is CASSSGDKGQPQHF. CDR3 in DNA: TGTGCCAGCAGCTCGGGGGACAAAGGCCAGCCCCAGCATTTT.

V is TRBV2 and J is TRBJ1-5, with 8 bases fitting TRBD1. Germline loops: CDR1 SNHLY, CDR2 FYNNEI. V dropped 7 bases and J dropped 4; count of bases not matched to a gene: 9. There are 15 residues in the CDR3. The CDR3 DNA reads TGTGCCAGCAAAGGGGGCAGGGGGCGAAATCAGCCCCAGCATTTT. As protein: CASKGGRGRNQPQHF. Full variable domain (remainder filled in from reference TRBV2 and TRBJ1-5): EPEVTQTPSHQVTQMGQEVILRCVPISNHLYFYWYRQILGQKVEFLVSFYNNEISEKSEIFDDQFSVERPDGSNFTLKIRSTKLEDSAMYFCASKGGRGRNQPQHFGDGTRLSIL.

Of note for this clonotype: This may be a read error: a much more frequent sequence differs by one nucleotide. This sequence joins TRBV28 and TRBJ2-7; D is possibly TRBD1 (5 bases). The CDR3 consists of 16 residues. CDR1 is MDHEN and CDR2 is SYDVKM in the germline V gene. Deletions cut 5 bases from V and 6 bases from J, with 23 bases between. The CDR3 DNA reads TGTGCCAGCAGTCCCCCCCGGCAGGGCGTATCGGGCGAGCAGTACTTC. Protein product: CASSPPRQGVSGEQYF.

This clonotype was seen only a few times. The gene calls are TRBV2 and TRBJ1-4, with unresolved D. In germline, CDR1 is SNHLY, CDR2 FYNNEI. The CDR3 loop spans 15 amino acids. V lost 7 bases to trimming and J lost 0 bases, with 12 bases between them. This CDR3 is CASTKKGTTNEKLFF. CDR3 nucleotides: TGTGCCAGCACCAAGAAGGGAACAACTAATGAAAAACTGTTTTTT.

This clonotype was recorded many times. The chain joins TRBV2 to TRBJ2-5, with D perhaps matching TRBD2 (5 bases). Germline assignment: CDR1 SNHLY and CDR2 FYNNEI. CDR3 length equals 13 residues. Between the trimmed V and J ends, which lost 6 bases and 1 base, there was a span of 9 bases. The CDR3 here is CASSSGIQETQYF. The CDR3 DNA reads TGTGCCAGCAGCTCCGGGATCCAAGAGACCCAGTACTTC. The full variable domain, rest sourced from reference TRBV2 and TRBJ2-5, is EPEVTQTPSHQVTQMGQEVILRCVPISNHLYFYWYRQILGQKVEFLVSFYNNEISEKSEIFDDQFSVERPDGSNFTLKIRSTKLEDSAMYFCASSSGIQETQYFGPGTRLLVL.